This TCR beta chain was sequenced during a study of shared clonotypes between healthy human individuals. Study at large: CD4 naive cells filled three plates per donor, CD4 memory three, CD8 naive two and CD8 memory one.

Researchers divided each subset's genomic DNA evenly across several immunoSEQ plates. The data were produced by immunoSEQ multiplex PCR, yet TCRdb's version contains in-frame clones alone and is incomplete. The table has 2 million or so clones, 85% to 95% seen once; the top ten hold 0.1% to 0.15%. Division of CD4+ cells produced a CD45RA+ naive subset and a CD45RA-negative memory subset. V lost 4 bases and J 0 bases, leaving 10 bases between the germline ends. There are 14 residues in the CDR3. Germline CDR1 and CDR2: SGHNT and YYREEE (reference sequence). The chain employs TRBV5-4 and TRBJ1-1; D is ambiguous. The sequence came from a man aged 18 to 35 in good health. The sequenced sample consisted of naive CD4+ T cells sorted from blood. Noted subset: CD45RA+ positively selected. This CDR3 is CASSGRVMNTEAFF. The CDR3 DNA follows: TGTGCCAGCAGCGGCCGAGTTATGAACACTGAAGCTTTCTTT.